The present T cell receptor beta chain was sequenced within a study of Tregs in tolerant kidney transplant recipients. General study results and limits: Donor-specific Treg expansion exceeded global Treg expansion in tolerant patients, suggesting antigen drive. Validation in larger populations is needed because few patients were studied. Tregs expanded with activated donor B cells seemed most donor-specific.

FACS sorting followed a roughly 6-day coculture of CFSE-labeled recipient PBMCs with irradiated graft donor PBMCs. TCRdb's table, derived via immunoSEQ multiplex PCR, lists solely in-frame clones and lacks some. The sample has more than 1,500 clones. This clone is identified as medium-sized (0.01 to 0.1%) from frequency. Its antigen remains unidentified. The CDR3 end is not reached by the read, which stops 3 residues before it; the germline J gene fills it in. Per germline, CDR1 MGHRA and CDR2 YSYEKL. Trimming shortened V by 4 bases and J by 2 bases, and 15 bases separated the two germline ends. This CDR3 comprises 16 residues.

The clonotype was recovered from a human patient who received a combined kidney and bone marrow transplant. The chain links TRBV4-1 to TRBJ1-3; D may be TRBD1 (5 bases). This sample comprised CD4+ T cells from blood cultured with allogeneic cells, obtained before the transplant. The CDR3 protein is CASSPRRDSPGNTIYF. The CDR3 bases that were read are TGCGCCAGCAGCCCGCGCCGGGACTCACCTGGAAACACC.